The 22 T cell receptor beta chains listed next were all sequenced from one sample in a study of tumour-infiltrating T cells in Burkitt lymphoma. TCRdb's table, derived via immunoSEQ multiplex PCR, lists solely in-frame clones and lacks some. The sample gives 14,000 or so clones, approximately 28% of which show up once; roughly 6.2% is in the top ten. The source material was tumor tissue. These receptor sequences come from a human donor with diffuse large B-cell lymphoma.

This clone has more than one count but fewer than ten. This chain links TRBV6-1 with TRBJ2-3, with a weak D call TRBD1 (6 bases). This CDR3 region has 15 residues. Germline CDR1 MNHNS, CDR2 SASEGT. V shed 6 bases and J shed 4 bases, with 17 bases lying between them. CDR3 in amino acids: CASRKVQGIADTQYF. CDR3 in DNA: TGTGCCAGCAGAAAAGTACAGGGTATAGCAGATACGCAGTATTTT.

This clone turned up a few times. The CDR3 DNA is TGTGCCAGTCCGGTCTTCTTGTGTGAGCAGTACTTC. Translated, it gives CASPVFLCEQYF. The V gene is TRBV19, the J gene TRBJ2-7; D remains unclear. CDR1 LNHDA and CDR2 SQIVND come from the germline V gene (reference sequence). With 8 bases removed from V and 7 bases from J, the gap between germline ends came to 15 bases. The CDR3 spans 12 residues.

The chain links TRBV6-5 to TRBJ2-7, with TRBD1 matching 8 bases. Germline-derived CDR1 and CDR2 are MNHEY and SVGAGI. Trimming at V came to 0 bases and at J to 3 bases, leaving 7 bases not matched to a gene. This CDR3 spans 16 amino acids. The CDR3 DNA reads TGTGCCAGCAGTTACTCCACCGGGACAGGCAACTACGAGCAGTACTTC. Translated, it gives CASSYSTGTGNYEQYF.

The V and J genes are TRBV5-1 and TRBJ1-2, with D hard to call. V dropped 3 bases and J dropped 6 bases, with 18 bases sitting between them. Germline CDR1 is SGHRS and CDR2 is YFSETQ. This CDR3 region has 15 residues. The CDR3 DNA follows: TGCGCCAGCAGCTCCAATCCTACCGGGCCTCATGGCTACACCTTC. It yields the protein CASSSNPTGPHGYTF.

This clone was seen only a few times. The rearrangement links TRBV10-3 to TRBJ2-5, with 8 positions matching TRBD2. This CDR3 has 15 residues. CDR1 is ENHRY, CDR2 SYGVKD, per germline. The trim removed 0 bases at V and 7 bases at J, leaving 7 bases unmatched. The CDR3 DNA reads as TGTGCCATCAGTGAGTCGCGGGCGCGGGAGGTGACCCAGTACTTC. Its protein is CAISESRAREVTQYF.

The CDR3 coding sequence is TGTGCCAGCAGCCGGGGAATGGGCACTGAAGCTTTCTTT. It codes for CASSRGMGTEAFF. The chain is built from TRBV4-2 and TRBJ1-1, with D unclear. This CDR3 is built from 13 residues. Per germline, CDR1 LGHNA and CDR2 YNFKEQ. The V end was cut by 4 bases, the J end by 4 bases, with 10 bases between.

As DNA, the CDR3 is TGTGCCAGTAGTCACCAGACCAACACTGAAGCTTTCTTT. Its protein product is CASSHQTNTEAFF. The V gene is TRBV19, the J gene TRBJ1-1; unclear D gene. CDR1 is LNHDA, CDR2 SQIVND, per germline (reference sequence). Trimming left V 5 bases short and J 2 bases short, with 9 bases between. The CDR3 has 13 amino acids. Supplemented by reference TRBV19 and TRBJ1-1, the full variable domain reads DGGITQSPKYLFRKEGQNVTLSCEQNLNHDAMYWYRQDPGQGLRLIYYSQIVNDFQKGDIAEGYSVSREKKESFPLTVTSAQKNPTAFYLCASSHQTNTEAFFGQGTRLTVV.

Written as DNA, the CDR3 is TGTGCCACCAGCAGAGATCTGGGGGAGGTCTCTGGCTACACCTTC. Protein sequence: CATSRDLGEVSGYTF. The V call is TRBV15, the J call TRBJ1-2, with a possible D match to TRBD1 (5 bases). In germline, CDR1 is LNHNV, CDR2 YYDKDF (reference sequence). V lost 0 bases and J 7 bases, leaving 15 bases between the germline ends. This CDR3 spans 15 amino acids.

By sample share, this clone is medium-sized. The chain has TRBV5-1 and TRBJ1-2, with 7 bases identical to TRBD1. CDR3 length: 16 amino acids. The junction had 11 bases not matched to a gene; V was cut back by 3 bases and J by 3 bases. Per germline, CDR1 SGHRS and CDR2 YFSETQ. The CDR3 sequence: CASSSLTGTSDYGYTF. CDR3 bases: TGCGCCAGCAGCTCATTGACAGGGACGAGTGACTATGGCTACACCTTC.

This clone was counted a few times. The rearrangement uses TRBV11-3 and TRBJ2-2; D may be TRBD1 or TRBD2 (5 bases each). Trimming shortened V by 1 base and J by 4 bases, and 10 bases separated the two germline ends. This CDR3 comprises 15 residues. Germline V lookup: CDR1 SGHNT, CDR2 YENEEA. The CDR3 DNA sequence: TGTGCCAGCAGCTTAGGCAGGGCGGGCACCGGGGAGCTGTTTTTT. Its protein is CASSLGRAGTGELFF.

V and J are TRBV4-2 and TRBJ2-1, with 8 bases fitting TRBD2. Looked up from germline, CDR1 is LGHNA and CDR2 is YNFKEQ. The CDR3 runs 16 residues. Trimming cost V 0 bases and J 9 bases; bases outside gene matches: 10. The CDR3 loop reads CASSQEETGGPSEQFF. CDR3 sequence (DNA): TGTGCCAGCAGCCAAGAGGAGACGGGAGGGCCAAGTGAGCAGTTCTTC.

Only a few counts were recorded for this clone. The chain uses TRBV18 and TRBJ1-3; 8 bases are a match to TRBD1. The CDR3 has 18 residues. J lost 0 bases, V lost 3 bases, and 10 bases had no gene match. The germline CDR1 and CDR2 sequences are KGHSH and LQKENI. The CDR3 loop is CASSPRQGTTNSGNTIYF. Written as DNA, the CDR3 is TGTGCCAGCTCACCCAGACAGGGGACTACGAACTCTGGAAACACCATATATTTT.

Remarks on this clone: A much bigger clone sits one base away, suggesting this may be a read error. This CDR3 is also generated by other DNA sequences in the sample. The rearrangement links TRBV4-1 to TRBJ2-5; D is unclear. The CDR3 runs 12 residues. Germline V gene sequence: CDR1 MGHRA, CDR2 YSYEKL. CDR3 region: CASSQDSETQYF. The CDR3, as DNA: TGCGCCAGCAGCCAAGACAGTGAGACTCAGTACTTC.

CDR3 residues: CASSPGDRSQPQHF. CDR3 in DNA: TGTGCCAGCTCACCGGGGGATCGGAGTCAGCCCCAGCATTTT. The chain employs TRBV18 and TRBJ1-5; perhaps TRBD1 as D (5 bases). Trimming took off 3 bases at V and 6 bases at J, with 12 bases between the two ends. Germline CDR1 KGHSH, CDR2 LQKENI. The CDR3 has 14 residues.

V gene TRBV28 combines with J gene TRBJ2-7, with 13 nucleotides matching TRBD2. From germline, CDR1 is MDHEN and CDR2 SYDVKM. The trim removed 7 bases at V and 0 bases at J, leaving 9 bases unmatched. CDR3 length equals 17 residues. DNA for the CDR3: TGTGCCAGCACCCCGGGACTAGCGGGAATTTTCTCCTACGAGCAGTACTTC. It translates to CASTPGLAGIFSYEQYF.

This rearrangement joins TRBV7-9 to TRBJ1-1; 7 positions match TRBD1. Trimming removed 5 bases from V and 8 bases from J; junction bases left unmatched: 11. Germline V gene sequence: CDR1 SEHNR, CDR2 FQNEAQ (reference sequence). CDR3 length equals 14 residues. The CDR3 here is CASSATGWDGEAFF. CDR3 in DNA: TGTGCCAGCAGCGCGACAGGGTGGGACGGGGAAGCTTTCTTT.

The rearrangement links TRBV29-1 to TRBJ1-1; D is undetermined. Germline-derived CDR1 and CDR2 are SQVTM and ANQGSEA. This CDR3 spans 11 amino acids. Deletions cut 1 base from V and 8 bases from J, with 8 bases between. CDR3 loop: CSVEGTPEAFF. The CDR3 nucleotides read TGCAGCGTTGAAGGGACGCCAGAAGCTTTCTTT.

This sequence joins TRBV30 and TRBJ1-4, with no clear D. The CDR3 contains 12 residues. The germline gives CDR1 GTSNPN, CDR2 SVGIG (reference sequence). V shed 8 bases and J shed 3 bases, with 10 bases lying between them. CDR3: CAMLGSNEKLFF. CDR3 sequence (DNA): TGTGCCATGTTGGGGTCTAATGAAAAACTGTTTTTT.

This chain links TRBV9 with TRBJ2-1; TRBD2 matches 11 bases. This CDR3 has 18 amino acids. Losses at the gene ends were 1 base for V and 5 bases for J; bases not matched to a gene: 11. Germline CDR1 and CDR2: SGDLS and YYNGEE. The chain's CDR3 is CASSVHSGEGLADNEQFF. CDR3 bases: TGTGCCAGCAGCGTACATTCGGGGGAGGGACTAGCGGACAATGAGCAGTTCTTC.

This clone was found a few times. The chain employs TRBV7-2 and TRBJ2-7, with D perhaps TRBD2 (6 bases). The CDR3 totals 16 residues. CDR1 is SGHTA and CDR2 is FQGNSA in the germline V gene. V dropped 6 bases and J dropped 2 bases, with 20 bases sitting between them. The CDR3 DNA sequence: TGTGCCAGCAGTACAAACACTGGGGGGTCGGCCTACGAGCAGTACTTC. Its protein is CASSTNTGGSAYEQYF.

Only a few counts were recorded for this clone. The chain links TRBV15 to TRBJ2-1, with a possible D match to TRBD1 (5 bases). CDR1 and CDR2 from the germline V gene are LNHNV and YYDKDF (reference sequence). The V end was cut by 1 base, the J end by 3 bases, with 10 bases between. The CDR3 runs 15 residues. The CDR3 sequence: CATSRGQQIYNEQFF. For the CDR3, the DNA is TGTGCCACCAGCAGAGGACAGCAGATCTACAATGAGCAGTTCTTC.

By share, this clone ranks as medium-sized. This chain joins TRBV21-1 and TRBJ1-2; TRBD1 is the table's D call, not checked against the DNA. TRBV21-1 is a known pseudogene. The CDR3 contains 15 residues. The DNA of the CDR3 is TGTGCCAGCAGCCTCCAGGGTACCCACACCTATGGCTACACCTTC. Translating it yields CASSLQGTHTYGYTF.